This T cell receptor (beta chain) was captured by sequencing in a study of cytomegalovirus exposure and HLA in healthy donors. To note about this clone: The antigen is undetermined.

This CDR3 region has 14 residues. Germline lookup yields CDR1 MNHNS and CDR2 SASEGT. V was cut by 7 bases and J by 1 base, with 13 bases left in between. In the PCR, 60 Vbeta and 13 Jbeta primers were used. Assay used: immunoSEQ multiplex PCR; TCRdb lists only in-frame clones, some missing. The sample has 90,000 to 120,000 clones, approximately 79% seen once. Whole-study findings and limits: It was in a later analysis that TCR association rates were seen to vary by HLA locus, highest for DRB1 and lowest for HLA-C. Association of a missense DCLRE1C variant with TCR beta V- and J-gene trimming was reported in a later analysis. One later analysis reportedly identified an Asian-associated ancestry cluster that showed fewer N-insertions than the roughly 700-donor mean.

J is TRBJ1-2 and V is TRBV6-1; the D is unclear. The clonotype originates from a woman aged 40-49 years in good health and CMV-seropositive. What was sequenced was PBMCs. The DNA for the CDR3 is TGTGCCAGCACCCCGGCCAGCGGTAACTATGGCTACACCTTC. Protein: CASTPASGNYGYTF.